The 14 T cell receptor beta chains reported below all come from one sample, sequenced in a study of T-cell memory formation after mild COVID-19. TCRdb reprocessed the 5' RACE reads with MiXCR, giving one entry per CDR3 protein. This sample has under 150,000 distinct CDR3 sequences; about 16% occur once, and the top ten carry 14%. Material: PBMCs or a T cell subset sorted from them (not recorded which). Receptor source: an adult woman who had mild COVID-19 (a few samples of this study predate the infection). Cell type and time point are not known.

This rearrangement joins TRBV7-2 to TRBJ2-7; 11 bases fit TRBD2. Trimming took 5 bases from V and 4 from J; bases not matched to a gene: 4. The CDR3 spans 14 residues. Per germline, CDR1 SGHTA and CDR2 FQGNSA. CDR3 DNA sequence: TGTGCCAGCAGCCGAGGGACTAGCGGATACGAGCAGTACTTC. It specifies CASSRGTSGYEQYF.

Only a few counts were recorded for this clonotype. V is TRBV15 and J is TRBJ2-1; 9 nucleotides align to TRBD2. The J segment lost 8 bases and the V segment lost 2 bases, leaving 4 bases of the junction unmatched. The germline V gene encodes CDR1 LNHNV and CDR2 YYDKDF (reference sequence). The CDR3 has 14 residues. The CDR3 DNA is TGTGCCACCAGCAGACCTGGGACTAGCCATGAGCAGTTCTTC. It encodes CATSRPGTSHEQFF.

This clonotype was seen a handful of times. This sequence joins TRBV9 and TRBJ2-1; the D call may be TRBD1 or TRBD2 (6 bases each). The CDR3 is made up of 15 amino acids. CDR1 is SGDLS, CDR2 YYNGEE, per germline. V shed 0 bases and J shed 1 base, with 8 bases lying between them. CDR3 protein: CASSVGGGSYNEQFF. The CDR3 DNA is TGTGCCAGCAGCGTAGGAGGGGGGTCCTACAATGAGCAGTTCTTC.

CDR3 sequence (DNA): TGCGCCAGCAGCCAAGAGCATACTAGCGGCTACAATGAGCAGTTCTTC. Translation: CASSQEHTSGYNEQFF. The rearrangement links TRBV4-1 to TRBJ2-1, with 8 bases aligning to TRBD2. J gave up 3 bases and V 0 bases, and 4 bases lay outside the gene matches. CDR3 length equals 16 residues. The germline CDR1 and CDR2 sequences are MGHRA and YSYEKL.

This clonotype was seen a few times. This sequence joins TRBV7-6 and TRBJ2-7; D unresolved. CDR3 length equals 14 residues. Germline V gene lookup returns CDR1 SGHVS and CDR2 FNYEAQ. V was shortened by 5 bases and J by 0 bases, with 11 bases between the two germline ends. The CDR3 reads CASSHPGISYEQYF. In DNA, the CDR3 is TGTGCCAGCAGCCACCCAGGAATCTCCTACGAGCAGTACTTC.

The chain joins TRBV2 to TRBJ1-6; 7 nucleotides line up with TRBD1. CDR3 length equals 14 residues. Germline-derived CDR1 and CDR2 are SNHLY and FYNNEI. The V segment lost 8 bases and the J segment 9 bases; nucleotides outside the gene matches: 10. The CDR3: CASGVAGGGSPLHF. The CDR3, as DNA: TGTGCCAGCGGGGTGGCAGGGGGTGGTTCACCCCTCCACTTT.

The chain is built from TRBV27 and TRBJ2-7; 7 bases are a match to TRBD1. Germline CDR1 and CDR2: MNHEY and SMNVEV (reference sequence). Trimming cost V 5 bases and J 5 bases; bases outside gene matches: 9. This CDR3 has 14 amino acids. The CDR3 region is CASSPIDRDHEQYF. CDR3 coding DNA: TGTGCCAGCAGTCCCATAGACAGGGACCACGAGCAGTACTTC.

The CDR3 protein is CASSSTSITDTQYF. The CDR3 nucleotides read TGTGCCAGCAGCTCGACTAGCATCACAGATACGCAGTATTTT. V gene TRBV7-9 combines with J gene TRBJ2-3, with TRBD2 matching 7 bases. Trimming at V came to 4 bases and at J to 2 bases, leaving 3 bases not matched to a gene. Germline V CDR1 and CDR2: SEHNR, FQNEAQ (reference sequence). The CDR3 has 14 residues.

This clonotype was seen more than once but under ten times. The chain employs TRBV12-3 or TRBV12-4 and TRBJ1-1, with TRBD1 matching 12 bases. The CDR3 is 18 residues long. With 3 bases clipped from V and 5 bases from J, the junction kept 13 bases outside the gene matches. CDR3 residues: CASSLGPGTGGMRTEAFF. In nucleotides, the CDR3 is TGTGCCAGCAGTTTGGGGCCCGGGACAGGGGGCATGAGGACTGAAGCTTTCTTT.

The chain has TRBV6-5 and TRBJ1-1, with D tentatively TRBD1 (6 bases). The V gene's germline CDR1 is MNHEY and CDR2 SVGAGI. V was clipped by 5 bases and J by 4 bases, with 14 bases between them. The CDR3 loop spans 14 amino acids. CDR3 protein: CASSEGHFRTEAFF. In nucleotides, the CDR3 is TGTGCCAGCAGTGAGGGACATTTTCGCACTGAAGCTTTCTTT.

This chain uses TRBV7-2 with TRBJ2-2; a possible D gene is TRBD1 (5 bases). This CDR3 contains 17 residues. Germline lookup yields CDR1 SGHTA and CDR2 FQGNSA. V shed 2 bases and J shed 3 bases, with 16 bases lying between them. This chain's CDR3 is CASSLLGLSFDTGELFF. The CDR3 coding sequence is TGTGCCAGCAGCTTATTGGGGCTCTCCTTCGACACCGGGGAGCTGTTTTTT.

CDR3 DNA sequence: TGCAGCGTTGACCTGACAGGGGGCGGCGAGCAGTACTTC. It yields the protein CSVDLTGGGEQYF. The rearrangement links TRBV29-1 to TRBJ2-7; 10 bases fit TRBD1. Trimming cost V 3 bases and J 6 bases; bases outside gene matches: 5. Germline V gene data show CDR1 as SQVTM and CDR2 as ANQGSEA. This CDR3 region has 13 residues.

This clonotype was observed at least ten times. J is TRBJ2-7 and V is TRBV24-1; D remains unclear. The germline gives CDR1 KGHDR, CDR2 SFDVKD. The V end lost 4 bases, the J end lost 6 bases, and 12 bases lay between the germline ends. The CDR3 has 13 residues. In DNA, the CDR3 is TGTGCCACCAGTGACCCCGGGTATGGCGAGCAGTACTTC. It specifies CATSDPGYGEQYF.

This clonotype has more than one count but fewer than ten. This rearrangement joins TRBV21-1 to TRBJ2-1; the table's D call TRBD2 went unverified against the DNA. TRBV21-1 is noted as a pseudogene. This CDR3 has 19 residues. DNA for the CDR3: TGTGCCAGCAGCAAAGGAACTAGCGGGAGCCCCGGGTCGTTGAATGAGCAGTTCTTC. As protein: CASSKGTSGSPGSLNEQFF.